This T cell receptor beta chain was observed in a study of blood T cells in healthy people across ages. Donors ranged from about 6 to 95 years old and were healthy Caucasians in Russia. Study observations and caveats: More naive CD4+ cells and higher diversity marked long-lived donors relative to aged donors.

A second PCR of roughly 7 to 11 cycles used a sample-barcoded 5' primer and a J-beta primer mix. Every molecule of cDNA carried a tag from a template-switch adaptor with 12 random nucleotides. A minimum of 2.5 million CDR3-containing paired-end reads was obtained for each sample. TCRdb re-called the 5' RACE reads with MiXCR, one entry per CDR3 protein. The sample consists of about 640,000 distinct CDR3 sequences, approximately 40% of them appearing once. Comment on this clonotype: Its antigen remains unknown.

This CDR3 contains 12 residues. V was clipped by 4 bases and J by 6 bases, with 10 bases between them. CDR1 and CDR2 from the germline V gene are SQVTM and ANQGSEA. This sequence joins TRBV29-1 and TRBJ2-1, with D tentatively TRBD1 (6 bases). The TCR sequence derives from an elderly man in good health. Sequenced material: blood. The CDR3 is CSVATGPNEQFF. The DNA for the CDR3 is TGCAGCGTTGCTACAGGGCCCAATGAGCAGTTCTTC.